These T cell receptor beta chains were read from a single sample in a study of blood T cell repertoires in COVID-19. Sequencing was performed with immunoSEQ multiplex PCR; in TCRdb, only in-frame clones are kept and a portion is missing. The table includes some 260,000 clones, over 75% detected once. The sample comprised peripheral blood. Source of these receptors: a human donor in a cohort sampled during active COVID-19. The CDR3 runs from the conserved cysteine through the conserved F or W. A D gene is named only where the DNA matches it firmly. The size entry is marked missing in some rows and otherwise reads once, few, many or a size class.

v_call	j_call	d_call	clone_size	cdr3_nt	cdr3_aa
TRBV6-6	TRBJ2-7	TRBD1	.	TGTGCCAGCAGTCCCCCGGGACAGGGTTTTTACGAGCAGTACTTC	CASSPPGQGFYEQYF
TRBV6-2/TRBV6-3	TRBJ1-5	.	.	TGTGCCAGCAGTTCCGGGGTCTCTGTTCAGCCCCAGCATTTT	CASSSGVSVQPQHF
TRBV6-5	TRBJ1-2	.	.	TGTGCCAGCAGGACCTACAGGGCCACTTATAATGGCTACACCTTC	CASRTYRATYNGYTF
TRBV4-3	TRBJ2-2	TRBD2	.	TGCGCCAGCAGCCAAGCGGCGGGGGAGGGCACCGGGGAGCTGTTTTTT	CASSQAAGEGTGELFF
TRBV7-9	TRBJ2-7	TRBD1	.	TGTGCCAGCAGCTTATTCTGGGGACAGGGGGTCCACGAGCAGTACTTC	CASSLFWGQGVHEQYF
TRBV5-1	TRBJ1-2	.	once	TGCGCCAGCAGCAGGCGGGCTGTTGGACGGATTAACTATGGCTACACCTTC	CASSRRAVGRINYGYTF
TRBV6-5	TRBJ1-5	.	.	TGTGCCAGCAGCCTCACCCAGGGCCAGCCCCAGCATTTT	CASSLTQGQPQHF
TRBV24-1	TRBJ1-5	.	.	TGTGCCACGCCCATTAGGGGTAGCAATCAGCCCCAGCATTTT	CATPIRGSNQPQHF
TRBV5-1	TRBJ1-2	.	.	TGCGCCAGCAGCTTGAATCAGGGCTATGGCTACACCTTC	CASSLNQGYGYTF
TRBV7-2	TRBJ2-3	.	.	TGTGCCAGCACCTTATTTCCGAGCACAGATACGCAGTATTTT	CASTLFPSTDTQYF
TRBV7-2	TRBJ2-5	TRBD2	.	TGTGCCAGCAGCGGGACTAGCGGGAGGTATGAGACCCAGTACTTC	CASSGTSGRYETQYF
TRBV6-1	TRBJ1-1	TRBD1	.	TGTGCCAGCAGTGAAAGGACAGGCCTTGAAGCTTTCTTT	CASSERTGLEAFF
TRBV4-2	TRBJ1-5	TRBD1	once	TGTGCCAGCAGCCAAGATTCGGGACAGGTCAATCAGCCCCAGCATTTT	CASSQDSGQVNQPQHF
TRBV7-2	TRBJ2-5	.	.	TGTGCCAGCAGCTTAGACGGGACTCCCCAAGAGACCCAGTACTTC	CASSLDGTPQETQYF
TRBV9	TRBJ2-2	.	few	TGTGCCAGCAGCCCTTACACCGGGGAGCTGTTTTTT	CASSPYTGELFF
TRBV3-1/TRBV3-2	TRBJ1-4	.	.	TGTGCCAGCAGCCAAGATGCCACAGCCGTTAATGAAAAACTGTTTTTT	CASSQDATAVNEKLFF
TRBV10-3	TRBJ2-7	TRBD2	.	TGTGCCATCCTCGACCCCACTAGCGGGGACTCCTACGAGCAGTACTTC	CAILDPTSGDSYEQYF
TRBV18	TRBJ2-7	.	.	TGTGCCAGCTCATCGTGGACAGTTCCCTACGAGCAGTACTTC	CASSSWTVPYEQYF
TRBV6-2/TRBV6-3	TRBJ2-1	TRBD2	.	TGTGCCAGCAGTTACGAGGGACTAGTTGGTGAGCAGTTCTTC	CASSYEGLVGEQFF
TRBV6-5	TRBJ2-7	TRBD1	.	TGTGCCAGCAGTCTCCGGGACAGCCTCCCCTACGAGCAGTACTTC	CASSLRDSLPYEQYF
TRBV5-1	TRBJ2-7	TRBD1	.	TGCGCCAGCAGCTTGGCACAGGGGTTAGATCGCCCCTACGAGCAGTACTTC	CASSLAQGLDRPYEQYF
TRBV7-2	TRBJ1-3	.	.	TGTGCCAGCAGCTTAGCTTCCCCCGGGAGCAGGGCCGGAAACACCATATATTTT	CASSLASPGSRAGNTIYF
TRBV7-2	TRBJ2-1	.	once	TGTGCCAGCAGCCCCGCCCAGGGCTCCTACAATGAGCAGTTCTTC	CASSPAQGSYNEQFF
TRBV7-2	TRBJ1-1	.	.	TGTGCCAGCAGCTTGGGCAGGGCTGAAGCTTTCTTT	CASSLGRAEAFF
TRBV5-1	TRBJ2-3	.	.	TGCGCCAGCCTCCGGGGTCCAAGCACAGATACGCAGTATTTT	CASLRGPSTDTQYF
TRBV7-8	TRBJ2-7	TRBD2	.	TGTGCCAGCAGCTTAGGTCCTAGCGGGACCTACTACGAGCAGTACTTC	CASSLGPSGTYYEQYF
TRBV5-1	TRBJ2-3	TRBD2	.	TGCGCCAGCAGTAGCGGGGGGAGGGGAGATACGCAGTATTTT	CASSSGGRGDTQYF
TRBV6-6	TRBJ2-7	TRBD2	.	TGTGCCAGCAGTCACAGGACTAGCGGAGCTTACGAGCAGTACTTC	CASSHRTSGAYEQYF
TRBV30	TRBJ2-1	.	.	TGTGCCTGGAGTCTAAAGGGTGGGGCCTTCGGTGAGCAGTTCTTC	CAWSLKGGAFGEQFF
TRBV12-3/TRBV12-4	TRBJ1-2	TRBD1	.	TGTGCCAGCACCTTTGGAGGGGGCGGTGGCTACACCTTC	CASTFGGGGGYTF
TRBV4-1	TRBJ2-5	.	.	TGCGCCAGCAGCCCCGGGATTGGTCAAGAGACCCAGTACTTC	CASSPGIGQETQYF
TRBV6-2/TRBV6-3	TRBJ1-5	TRBD1	once	TGTGCCAGCAGTCTCACCCAGACAGGGGGTCTTCAGCCCCAGCATTTT	CASSLTQTGGLQPQHF
TRBV7-2	TRBJ1-2	TRBD1	.	TGTGCCAGCAGCCTGAGGACAGGGGGGAACTATGGCTACACCTTC	CASSLRTGGNYGYTF
TRBV5-1	TRBJ2-1	TRBD2	.	TGCGCCAGCAGCTTAAGAACTAGCGGTAGCTCCTACAATGAGCAGTTCTTC	CASSLRTSGSSYNEQFF
TRBV27	TRBJ1-2	.	.	TGTGCCAGCAGTTTATGGGCAGGGTCTAACTATGGCTACACCTTC	CASSLWAGSNYGYTF
TRBV27	TRBJ2-7	.	once	TGTGCCAGCAGTTTATGGGGGGATTCCTACGAGCAGTACTTC	CASSLWGDSYEQYF
TRBV7-2	TRBJ1-3	.	once	TGTGCCAGCAGCTTAGGGGCCTCCTCTGGAAACACCATATATTTT	CASSLGASSGNTIYF
TRBV7-9	TRBJ2-7	TRBD1	.	TGTGCCAGCAGCTCACATGGACAGGGCGGGAAGATTTACGAGCAGTACTTC	CASSSHGQGGKIYEQYF
TRBV14	TRBJ1-1	.	.	TGTGCCAGCAGCCAAGATTTGAGGGCTTTCTTT	CASSQDLRAFF
TRBV24-1	TRBJ1-1	.	.	TGTGCCACCAGTCGCCGAGGGAACACTGAAGCTTTCTTT	CATSRRGNTEAFF
TRBV3-1/TRBV3-2	TRBJ2-3	TRBD2	.	TGTGCCAGCAGCCAAGATGCCCCAGCGGGGCCGCAGTATTTT	CASSQDAPAGPQYF
TRBV7-9	TRBJ1-1	.	.	TGTGCCAGCAGCTTGGGGACTACCACTGAAGCTTTCTTT	CASSLGTTTEAFF
TRBV19	TRBJ2-7	TRBD2	.	TGTGCCAGTAGTCCGAGCGGGATCTCCTACGAGCAGTACTTC	CASSPSGISYEQYF
TRBV6-2/TRBV6-3	TRBJ2-6	.	.	TGTGCCAGCAGTTACTCGGGGCACCTGAGCTCTGGGGCCAACGTCCTGACTTTC	CASSYSGHLSSGANVLTF
TRBV28	TRBJ2-2	.	.	TGTGCCTGGCAGGACTCTCTGACCGGGGAGCTGTTTTTT	CAWQDSLTGELFF
TRBV12-3/TRBV12-4	TRBJ1-3	.	.	TGTGCCAGCAGCCAAGCTGGGAGCACCATATATTTT	CASSQAGSTIYF
TRBV7-2	TRBJ2-7	.	.	TGTGCCAGCAGCTTAGGAGGGCTACTTGTATACGAGCAGTACTTC	CASSLGGLLVYEQYF
TRBV5-5	TRBJ2-7	.	.	TGTGCCAGCAGGCGCAGGGAACTTTACGAGCAGTACTTC	CASRRRELYEQYF
TRBV7-2	TRBJ2-3	TRBD2	.	TGTGCCAGCAGGAGGCGGGGGGCTAGCACAGATACGCAGTATTTT	CASRRRGASTDTQYF
TRBV5-7	TRBJ2-7	.	.	TGTGCCAGCAGCTTGGAACCGTCAATCGAGTCCTACGAGCAGTACTTC	CASSLEPSIESYEQYF
TRBV24-1	TRBJ1-2	.	.	TGTGCCACATCGACAGCCCAGTTTCCCTATGGCTACACCTTC	CATSTAQFPYGYTF
TRBV6-2/TRBV6-3	TRBJ2-7	TRBD2	.	TGTGCCAGCAGTTACTCGCCTAGCGGAGCGTACGAGCAGTACTTC	CASSYSPSGAYEQYF
TRBV7-2	TRBJ1-1	TRBD1	.	TGTGCCAGCAGCCCAAAGTCCAGGGGGCGCTTGAACACTGAAGCTTTCTTT	CASSPKSRGRLNTEAFF
TRBV3-1/TRBV3-2	TRBJ2-7	TRBD2	.	TGTGCCAGCAGCCAAGGACTAGCGGGAGACTACGAGCAGTACTTC	CASSQGLAGDYEQYF
TRBV3-1/TRBV3-2	TRBJ2-2	.	.	TGTGCCAGCAGCCATCGCGGACTGGGGGGCGGGGAGCTGTTTTTT	CASSHRGLGGGELFF
TRBV6-5	TRBJ1-4	.	.	TGTGCCAGCAGTTGGGGCGGCACGTATGAAAAACTGTTTTTT	CASSWGGTYEKLFF
TRBV19	TRBJ2-7	TRBD1	few	TGTGCCAGTAGTGAGGGACAGGGCCTATACGAGCAGTACTTC	CASSEGQGLYEQYF